This entry lists 15 T cell receptor beta chains sequenced from one sample in a study of identical twins. TCRdb re-derived calls from the 5' RACE reads in MiXCR, one entry per CDR3 protein. The data hold approximately 230,000 distinct CDR3 sequences, with roughly 13% observed a single time. Sequencing input: memory (CD45RO+) T cells sorted from blood. The receptors originated from a woman between 18 and 29 years old in good health.

In this sample, this clonotype turned up a few times. This rearrangement joins TRBV18 to TRBJ1-2; no reliable D call. CDR1 and CDR2 (germline): KGHSH, LQKENI. V gave up 5 bases and J gave up 4 bases, with 14 bases separating them. The CDR3 is 14 residues long. DNA for the CDR3: TGTGCCAGCTCATCCGAAGGAAGAATCTATGGCTACACCTTC. Protein sequence: CASSSEGRIYGYTF.

This clonotype was detected many times. The chain carries TRBV11-3 and TRBJ2-7; unclear D gene. This CDR3 spans 14 amino acids. The germline V and J ends were trimmed by 0 bases and 4 bases, with 10 bases remaining between them. CDR1 is SGHNT, CDR2 YENEEA, per germline. The CDR3 sequence: CASSLDGSQYEQYF. The CDR3 DNA reads TGTGCCAGCAGCTTAGACGGCAGCCAGTACGAGCAGTACTTC.

The CDR3 coding sequence is TGTGCCAGCAGTTCAACGGACACGTATGGCTACACCTTC. The encoded protein is CASSSTDTYGYTF. The J gene is TRBJ1-2, the V gene TRBV12-3 or TRBV12-4; D is perhaps TRBD1 (5 bases). The CDR3 length is 13 residues. Trimming stripped 4 bases from V and 5 bases from J, with 11 bases between.

This chain uses TRBV4-1 with TRBJ1-1; TRBD1 agrees at 9 bases. The CDR3 loop spans 15 amino acids. CDR1 and CDR2 (germline): MGHRA, YSYEKL. Losses at the gene ends were 2 bases for V and 4 bases for J; bases not matched to a gene: 5. The CDR3 loop reads CASSQYRTGATEAFF. The CDR3 nucleotides read TGCGCCAGCAGCCAATATAGGACAGGGGCCACTGAAGCTTTCTTT.

The table lists this clonotype with a few counts. The genes are TRBV7-7 and TRBJ2-1, with 7 bases that match TRBD1. After removal of 2 bases from V and 2 bases from J, the junction contained 3 bases not matched to a gene. CDR1 is SSHAT, CDR2 FNYEAQ, per germline (reference sequence). The CDR3 has 15 amino acids. The CDR3 reads CASSLSGGPYNEQFF. CDR3 sequence (DNA): TGTGCCAGCAGCTTATCAGGGGGACCCTACAATGAGCAGTTCTTC.

This sequence joins TRBV11-3 and TRBJ2-5; the D gene is possibly TRBD2 (5 bases). CDR3 length: 15 amino acids. Trimming removed 5 bases at V and 3 bases at J, with 16 bases between. Per the germline V gene, CDR1 is SGHNT and CDR2 is YENEEA. CDR3 residues: CASSLRWQEEETQYF. The CDR3, as DNA: TGTGCCAGCAGCCTAAGGTGGCAGGAGGAAGAGACCCAGTACTTC.

The chain couples TRBV29-1 to TRBJ2-1; 13 nucleotides align to TRBD2. There are 14 residues in the CDR3. J lost 9 bases, V lost 4 bases, and 6 bases had no gene match. Germline V gene lookup returns CDR1 SQVTM and CDR2 ANQGSEA. Written as DNA, the CDR3 is TGCAGCGTTGGCAGGACTAGCGGGAGTGTTGAGCAGTTCTTC. It translates to CSVGRTSGSVEQFF.

The chain combines TRBV15 with TRBJ1-5; 7 bases map to TRBD1. CDR3 size: 17 residues. Trimming removed 1 base from V and 4 bases from J; junction bases left unmatched: 10. CDR1 and CDR2 (germline): LNHNV, YYDKDF (reference sequence). CDR3 DNA sequence: TGTGCCACCAGCAGAGTTTTTGAGGGGGCGCGGAATCAGCCCCAGCATTTT. Translating gives CATSRVFEGARNQPQHF.

This clonotype turned up a few times. The V and J genes are TRBV29-1 and TRBJ2-1; no firm D call. This CDR3 region has 11 residues. Germline V gene data show CDR1 as SQVTM and CDR2 as ANQGSEA. The V gene lost 8 bases and the J gene lost 7 bases, with 12 bases spanning the gap. The CDR3 sequence: CSHHSGNEQFF. The DNA of the CDR3 is TGCAGCCATCACTCAGGAAATGAGCAGTTCTTC.

J is TRBJ2-7 and V is TRBV7-2; 11 bases align to TRBD2. Germline CDR1 and CDR2: SGHTA and FQGNSA. V was pared by 5 bases and J by 2 bases, with 5 bases of the junction left unmatched. CDR3 size: 15 residues. DNA of the CDR3: TGTGCCAGCAGCCGCACTAGCGGGGGCCCCTACGAGCAGTACTTC. Protein: CASSRTSGGPYEQYF. The full variable domain, with the rest looked up from reference TRBV7-2 and TRBJ2-7, is GAGVSQSPSNKVTEKGKDVELRCDPISGHTALYWYRQSLGQGLEFLIYFQGNSAPDKSGLPSDRFSAERTGGSVSTLTIQRTQQEDSAVYLCASSRTSGGPYEQYFGPGTRLTVT.

V is TRBV9 and J is TRBJ2-7; D perhaps matches TRBD2 (5 bases). The CDR3 is 14 amino acids. CDR1 is SGDLS and CDR2 is YYNGEE in the germline V gene. V lost 3 bases to trimming and J lost 1 base, with 11 bases between them. Written as DNA, the CDR3 is TGTGCCAGCAGCGCAGCTACTAGTTCCTACGAGCAGTACTTC. This translates into CASSAATSSYEQYF.

This clonotype has more than one count but fewer than ten. The chain has TRBV5-1 and TRBJ2-1; 10 bases line up with TRBD2. With V trimmed by 4 bases and J by 8 bases, 6 bases remained unmatched. Germline lookup yields CDR1 SGHRS and CDR2 YFSETQ. The CDR3 has 14 residues. The CDR3 DNA follows: TGCGCCAGCAGCAGCGGGGGGGCGGGGGATGAGCAGTTCTTC. Translation: CASSSGGAGDEQFF.

This chain uses TRBV7-9 with TRBJ2-5; D ambiguous. Trimming stripped 4 bases from V and 2 bases from J, with 8 bases between. Germline V gives CDR1 SEHNR, CDR2 FQNEAQ (reference sequence). CDR3 length: 13 amino acids. The CDR3 is CASSWVEQETQYF. As DNA, the CDR3 is TGTGCCAGCAGCTGGGTGGAGCAAGAGACCCAGTACTTC.

The V and J genes are TRBV20-1 and TRBJ2-1; the match to TRBD2 covers 8 bases. The germline V gene encodes CDR1 DFQATT and CDR2 SNEGSKA (reference sequence). V lost 5 bases, J lost 1 base, and 7 bases stayed unmatched. CDR3 length: 15 residues. CDR3 bases: TGCAGTGCTCCGGCGGTAGCGGGGTCCTACAATGAGCAGTTCTTC. Its translation is CSAPAVAGSYNEQFF.

This clonotype was seen only a few times. This chain uses TRBV12-3 or TRBV12-4 with TRBJ1-2; D perhaps matches TRBD1 (6 bases). Trimming stripped 3 bases from V and 4 bases from J, with 9 bases between. The CDR3 is made up of 13 amino acids. In nucleotides, the CDR3 is TGTGCCAGCAGTTTGTCGGACAGCTATGGCTACACCTTC. Its translation is CASSLSDSYGYTF.